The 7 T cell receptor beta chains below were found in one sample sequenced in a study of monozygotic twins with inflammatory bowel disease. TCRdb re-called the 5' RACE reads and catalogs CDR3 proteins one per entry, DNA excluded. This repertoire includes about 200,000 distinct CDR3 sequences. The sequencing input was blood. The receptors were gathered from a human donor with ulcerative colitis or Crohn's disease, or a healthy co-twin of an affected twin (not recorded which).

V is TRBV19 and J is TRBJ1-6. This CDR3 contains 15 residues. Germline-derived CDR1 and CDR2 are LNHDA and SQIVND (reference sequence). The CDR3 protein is CASSELSSYNSPLHF.

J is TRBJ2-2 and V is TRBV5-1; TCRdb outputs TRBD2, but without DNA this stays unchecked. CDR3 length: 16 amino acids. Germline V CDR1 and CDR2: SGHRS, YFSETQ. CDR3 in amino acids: CASSWTSGGNTGELFF.

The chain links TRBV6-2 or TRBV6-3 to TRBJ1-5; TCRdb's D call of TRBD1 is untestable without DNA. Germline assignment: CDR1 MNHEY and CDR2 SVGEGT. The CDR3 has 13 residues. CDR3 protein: CASSYSPVEPQHF.

The CDR3: CASSPGIRDRAYEQYF. This chain links TRBV12-3 or TRBV12-4 with TRBJ2-7; the TRBD1 assignment by TCRdb is unverifiable without DNA. The CDR3 has 16 amino acids.

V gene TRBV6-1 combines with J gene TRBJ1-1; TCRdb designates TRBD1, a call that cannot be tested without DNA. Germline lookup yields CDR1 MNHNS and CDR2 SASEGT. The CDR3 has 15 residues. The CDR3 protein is CASSLGAPPEAEAFF.

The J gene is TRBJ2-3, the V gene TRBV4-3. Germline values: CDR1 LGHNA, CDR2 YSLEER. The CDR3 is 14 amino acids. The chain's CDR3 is CASSQDGGLAAQYF.

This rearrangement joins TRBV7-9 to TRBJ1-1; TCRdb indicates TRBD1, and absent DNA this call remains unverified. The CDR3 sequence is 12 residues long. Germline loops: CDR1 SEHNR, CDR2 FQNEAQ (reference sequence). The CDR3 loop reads CASSDQGAEAFF.